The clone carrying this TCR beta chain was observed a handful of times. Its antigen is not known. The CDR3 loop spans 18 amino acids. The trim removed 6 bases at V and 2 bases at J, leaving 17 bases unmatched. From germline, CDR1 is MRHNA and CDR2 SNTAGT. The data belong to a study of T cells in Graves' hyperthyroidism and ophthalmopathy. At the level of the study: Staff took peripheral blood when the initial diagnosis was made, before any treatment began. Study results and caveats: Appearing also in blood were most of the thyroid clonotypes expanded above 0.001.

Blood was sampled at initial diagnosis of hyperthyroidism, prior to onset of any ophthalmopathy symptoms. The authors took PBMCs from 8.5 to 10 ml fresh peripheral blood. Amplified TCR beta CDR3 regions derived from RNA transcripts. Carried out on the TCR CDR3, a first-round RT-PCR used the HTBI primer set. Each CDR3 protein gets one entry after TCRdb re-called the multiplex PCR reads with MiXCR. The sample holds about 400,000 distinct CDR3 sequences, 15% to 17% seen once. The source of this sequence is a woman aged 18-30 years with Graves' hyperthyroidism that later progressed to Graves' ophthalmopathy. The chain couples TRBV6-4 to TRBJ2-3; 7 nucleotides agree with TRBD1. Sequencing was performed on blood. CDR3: CASRYIPFDRAHTDTQYF. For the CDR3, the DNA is TGTGCCAGCAGATACATTCCTTTCGACAGGGCCCACACAGATACGCAGTATTTT.